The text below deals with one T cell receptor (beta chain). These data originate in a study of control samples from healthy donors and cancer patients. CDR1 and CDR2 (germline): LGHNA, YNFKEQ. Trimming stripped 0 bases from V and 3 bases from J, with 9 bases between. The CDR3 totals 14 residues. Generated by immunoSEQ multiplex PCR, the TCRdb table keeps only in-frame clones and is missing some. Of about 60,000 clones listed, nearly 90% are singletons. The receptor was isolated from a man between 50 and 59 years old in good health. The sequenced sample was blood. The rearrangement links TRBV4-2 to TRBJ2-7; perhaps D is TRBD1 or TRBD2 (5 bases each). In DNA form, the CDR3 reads TGTGCCAGCAGCCAAGAATGGGGGATCTACGAGCAGTACTTC. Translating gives CASSQEWGIYEQYF.